This T cell receptor (beta chain) was sequenced during a study of cytomegalovirus exposure and HLA in healthy donors. The germline V gene has CDR1 SNHLY and CDR2 FYNNEI. With 7 bases clipped from V and 7 bases from J, the junction kept 6 bases outside the gene matches. The CDR3 is 12 amino acids. Study results and caveats: It was likely that a cluster of highly shared sequence variants was a sequencing artifact. The authors later found HLA-associated TCR beta chains more clonally expanded than equally common others. An assumption of roughly uniform sequencing depth across donors underlay the presence/absence analyses.

For this clone: Its antigen is still unknown.

Vbeta (60) and Jbeta (13) primers were used in the PCR. Data came from immunoSEQ multiplex PCR; TCRdb stores just in-frame clones and leaves some out. The sample has under 200,000 clones, 65% to 90% seen once. The receptor was derived from a human donor in good health. The sequenced sample was PBMCs. The chain carries TRBV2 and TRBJ1-1; 7 bases agree with TRBD1. CDR3 DNA sequence: TGTGCCAGCATTAGGGGGCGCAGTGAAGCTTTCTTT. Translated: CASIRGRSEAFF.